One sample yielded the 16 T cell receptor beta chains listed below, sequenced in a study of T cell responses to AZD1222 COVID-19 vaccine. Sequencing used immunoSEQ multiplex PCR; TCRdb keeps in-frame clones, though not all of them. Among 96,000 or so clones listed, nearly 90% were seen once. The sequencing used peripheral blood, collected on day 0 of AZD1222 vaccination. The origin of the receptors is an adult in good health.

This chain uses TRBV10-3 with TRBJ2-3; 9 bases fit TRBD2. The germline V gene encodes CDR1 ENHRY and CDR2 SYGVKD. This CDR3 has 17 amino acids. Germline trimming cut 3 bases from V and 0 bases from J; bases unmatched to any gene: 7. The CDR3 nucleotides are TGTGCCATCAGTGAAGGGCGGGGGGGCCTGAGCACAGATACGCAGTATTTT. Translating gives CAISEGRGGLSTDTQYF.

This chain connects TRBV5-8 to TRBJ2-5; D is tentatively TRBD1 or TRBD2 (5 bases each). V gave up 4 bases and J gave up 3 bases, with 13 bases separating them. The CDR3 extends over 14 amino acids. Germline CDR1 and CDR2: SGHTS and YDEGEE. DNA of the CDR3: TGTGCCAGCAGCGTACCCGGGACCAAAGAGACCCAGTACTTC. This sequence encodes CASSVPGTKETQYF.

For the CDR3, the DNA is TGTGCCAGTACGCCGGGGAGTGTCTACAATGAGCAGTTCTTC. This gives the protein CASTPGSVYNEQFF. The chain combines TRBV19 with TRBJ2-1, with D possibly TRBD2 on 5 matching bases. With 7 bases removed from V and 3 bases from J, the gap between germline ends came to 13 bases. The CDR3 extends over 14 amino acids. CDR1 is LNHDA and CDR2 is SQIVND in the germline V gene (reference sequence).

The CDR3 region has the DNA TGTGCCAGTCAAGGGACATTTAGCTCCTACGAGCAGTACTTC. Encoded protein: CASQGTFSSYEQYF. The chain is built from TRBV2 and TRBJ2-7; D might be TRBD1 (6 bases). In germline, CDR1 is SNHLY, CDR2 FYNNEI. There are 14 residues in the CDR3. Trimming removed 9 bases at V and 0 bases at J, with 15 bases between.

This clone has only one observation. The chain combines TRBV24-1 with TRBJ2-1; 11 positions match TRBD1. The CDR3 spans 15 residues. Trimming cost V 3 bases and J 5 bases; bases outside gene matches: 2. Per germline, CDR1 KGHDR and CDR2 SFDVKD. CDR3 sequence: CATSDPGQGDNEQFF. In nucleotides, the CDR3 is TGTGCCACCAGTGATCCGGGACAGGGGGACAATGAGCAGTTCTTC.

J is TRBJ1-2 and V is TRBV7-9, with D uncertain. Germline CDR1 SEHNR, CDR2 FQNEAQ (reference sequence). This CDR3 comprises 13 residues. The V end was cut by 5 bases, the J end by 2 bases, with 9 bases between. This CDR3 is CASSLQLNYGYTF. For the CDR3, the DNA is TGTGCCAGCAGCCTGCAGCTGAACTATGGCTACACCTTC.

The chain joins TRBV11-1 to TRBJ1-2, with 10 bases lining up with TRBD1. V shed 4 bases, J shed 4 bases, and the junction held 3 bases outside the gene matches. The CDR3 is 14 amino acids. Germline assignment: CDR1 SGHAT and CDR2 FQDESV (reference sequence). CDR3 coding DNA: TGTGCCAGCAGCTGGGACAGGGGTGGCTATGGCTACACCTTC. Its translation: CASSWDRGGYGYTF.

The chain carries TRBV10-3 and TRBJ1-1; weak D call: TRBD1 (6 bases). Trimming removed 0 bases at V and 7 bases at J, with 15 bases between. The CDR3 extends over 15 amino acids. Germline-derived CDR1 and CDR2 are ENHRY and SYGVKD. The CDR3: CAISESPGVRDEAFF. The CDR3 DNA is TGTGCCATCAGTGAGTCGCCAGGGGTGCGAGATGAAGCTTTCTTT.

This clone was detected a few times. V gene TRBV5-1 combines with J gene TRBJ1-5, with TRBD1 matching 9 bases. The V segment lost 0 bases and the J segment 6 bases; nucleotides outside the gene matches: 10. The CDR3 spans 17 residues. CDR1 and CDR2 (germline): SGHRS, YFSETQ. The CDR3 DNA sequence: TGCGCCAGCAGCTTGGGGGGCCCTACAGGGGGCGGTCAGCCCCAGCATTTT. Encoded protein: CASSLGGPTGGGQPQHF.

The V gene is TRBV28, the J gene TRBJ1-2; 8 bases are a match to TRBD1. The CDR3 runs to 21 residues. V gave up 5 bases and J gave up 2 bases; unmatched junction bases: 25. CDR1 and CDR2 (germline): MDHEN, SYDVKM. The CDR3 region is CASSVPGDRSSLLTINYGYTF. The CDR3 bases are TGTGCCAGCAGTGTACCCGGGGACAGGTCCTCTCTTCTAACGATCAACTATGGCTACACCTTC.

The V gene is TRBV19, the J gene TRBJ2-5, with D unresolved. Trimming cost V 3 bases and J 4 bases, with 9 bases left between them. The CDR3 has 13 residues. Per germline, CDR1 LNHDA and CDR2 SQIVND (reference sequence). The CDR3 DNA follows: TGTGCCAGTAGTATTAGATTCGGAGAGACCCAGTACTTC. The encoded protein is CASSIRFGETQYF.

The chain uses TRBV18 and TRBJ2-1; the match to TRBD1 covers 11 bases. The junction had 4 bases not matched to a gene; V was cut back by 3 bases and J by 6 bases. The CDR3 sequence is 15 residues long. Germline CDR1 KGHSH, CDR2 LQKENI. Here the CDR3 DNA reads TGTGCCAGCTCACCGGGGACAGGGGGACGCAATGAGCAGTTCTTC. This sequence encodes CASSPGTGGRNEQFF.

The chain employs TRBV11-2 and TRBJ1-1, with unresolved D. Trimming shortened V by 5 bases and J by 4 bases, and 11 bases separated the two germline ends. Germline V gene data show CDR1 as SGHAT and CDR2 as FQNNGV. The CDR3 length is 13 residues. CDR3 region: CASSVGRSTEAFF. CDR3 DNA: TGTGCCAGCAGCGTCGGGAGAAGCACTGAAGCTTTCTTT.

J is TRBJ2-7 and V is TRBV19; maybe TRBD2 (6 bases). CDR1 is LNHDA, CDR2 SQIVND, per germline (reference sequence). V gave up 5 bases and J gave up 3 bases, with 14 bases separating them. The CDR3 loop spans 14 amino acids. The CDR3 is CASSLRPRDYEQYF. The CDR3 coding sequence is TGTGCCAGTAGTTTACGTCCGCGGGACTACGAGCAGTACTTC.

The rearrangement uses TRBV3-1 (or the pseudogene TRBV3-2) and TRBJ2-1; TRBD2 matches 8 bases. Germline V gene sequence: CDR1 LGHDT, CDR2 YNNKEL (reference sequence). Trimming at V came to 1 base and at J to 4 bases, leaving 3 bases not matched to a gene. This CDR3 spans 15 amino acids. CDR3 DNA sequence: TGTGCCAGCAGCCAAGCCAGCGGGGGTTACAATGAGCAGTTCTTC. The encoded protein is CASSQASGGYNEQFF.

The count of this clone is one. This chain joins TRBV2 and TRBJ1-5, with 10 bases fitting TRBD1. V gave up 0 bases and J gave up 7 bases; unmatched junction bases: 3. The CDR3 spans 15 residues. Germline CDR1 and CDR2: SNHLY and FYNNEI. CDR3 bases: TGTGCCAGCAGTGAAGCGGTGACAGGGGGCCAGCCCCAGCATTTT. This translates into CASSEAVTGGQPQHF.